This T cell receptor beta chain comes out of a study of OX40 agonist ivuxolimab in advanced cancers. Study as a whole: Six ivuxolimab dose levels, 0.01 to 10 mg/kg, were given intravenously every 2 weeks. Hepatocellular carcinoma, melanoma, renal cell or head and neck cancer occurred in dose-escalation patients.

Study findings and constraints: Also showing low normalized T-cell clonal expansion were some of the nonresponders. Among the lowest levels of clonal expansion were found in partial responders at 0.1-3.0 mg/kg.

Generated by immunoSEQ multiplex PCR, the TCRdb table keeps only in-frame clones and is missing some. The table lists around 94,000 clones, around nine tenths of them singletons. A word on this clone: Its antigen is currently unknown.

V shed 4 bases and J shed 9 bases, with 25 bases lying between them. The CDR3 has 18 amino acids. CDR1 is MNHEY and CDR2 is SMNVEV in the germline V gene (reference sequence). This receptor was obtained from an adult with an advanced solid tumor such as melanoma, head and neck, liver or kidney cancer. The sequences come from CD4+ or CD8+ T cells sorted from blood, collected in a trial of the OX40 agonist ivuxolimab. The chain combines TRBV27 with TRBJ1-6; D unclear. The CDR3 region is CASSYKYGSPSPGSPLHF. For the CDR3, the DNA is TGTGCCAGCAGTTATAAATACGGGTCCCCGTCCCCGGGTTCACCCCTCCACTTT.